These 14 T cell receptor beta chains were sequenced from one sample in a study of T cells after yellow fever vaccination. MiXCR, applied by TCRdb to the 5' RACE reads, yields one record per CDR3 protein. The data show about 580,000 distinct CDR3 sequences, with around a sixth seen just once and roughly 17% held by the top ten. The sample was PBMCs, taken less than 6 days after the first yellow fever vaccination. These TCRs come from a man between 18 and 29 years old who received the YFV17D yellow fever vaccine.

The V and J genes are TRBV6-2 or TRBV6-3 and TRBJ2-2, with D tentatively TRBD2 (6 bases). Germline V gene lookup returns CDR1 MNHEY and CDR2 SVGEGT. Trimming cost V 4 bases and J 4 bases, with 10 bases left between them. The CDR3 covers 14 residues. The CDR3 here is CASSSTSSTGELFF. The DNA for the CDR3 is TGTGCCAGCAGTTCGACTAGTAGCACCGGGGAGCTGTTTTTT.

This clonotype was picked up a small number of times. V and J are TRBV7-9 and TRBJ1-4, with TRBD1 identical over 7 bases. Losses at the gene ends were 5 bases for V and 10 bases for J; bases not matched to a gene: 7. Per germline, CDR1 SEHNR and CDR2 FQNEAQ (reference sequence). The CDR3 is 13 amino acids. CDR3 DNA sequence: TGTGCCAGCAGCACCTACAGGGGCGGAAAACTGTTTTTT. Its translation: CASSTYRGGKLFF.

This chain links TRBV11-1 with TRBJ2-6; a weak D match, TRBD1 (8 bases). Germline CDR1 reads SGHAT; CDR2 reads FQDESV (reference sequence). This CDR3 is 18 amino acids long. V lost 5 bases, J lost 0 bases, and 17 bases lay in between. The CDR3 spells CASSPQGGKSSGANVLTF. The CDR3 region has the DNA TGTGCCAGCAGCCCACAGGGGGGGAAGAGCTCTGGGGCCAACGTCCTGACTTTC.

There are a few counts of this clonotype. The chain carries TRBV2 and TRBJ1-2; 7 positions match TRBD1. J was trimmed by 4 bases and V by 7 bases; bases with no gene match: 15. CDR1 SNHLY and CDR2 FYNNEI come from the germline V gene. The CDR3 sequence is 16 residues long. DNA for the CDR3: TGTGCCAGCACTCCATATGGGGCAGGGGGTGGCTATGGCTACACCTTC. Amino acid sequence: CASTPYGAGGGYGYTF.

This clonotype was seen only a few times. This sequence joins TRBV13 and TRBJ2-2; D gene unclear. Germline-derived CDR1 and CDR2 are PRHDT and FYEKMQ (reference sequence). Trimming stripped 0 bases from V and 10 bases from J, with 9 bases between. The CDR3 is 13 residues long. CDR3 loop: CASSLGGKTELFF. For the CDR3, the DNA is TGTGCCAGCAGCTTAGGTGGGAAGACGGAGCTGTTTTTT.

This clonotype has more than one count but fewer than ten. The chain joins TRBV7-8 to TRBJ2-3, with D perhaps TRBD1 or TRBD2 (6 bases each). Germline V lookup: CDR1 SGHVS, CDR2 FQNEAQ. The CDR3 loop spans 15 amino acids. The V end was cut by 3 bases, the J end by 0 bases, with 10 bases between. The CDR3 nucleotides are TGTGCCAGCAGCTTTGAGGGGGGAAGCACAGATACGCAGTATTTT. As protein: CASSFEGGSTDTQYF.

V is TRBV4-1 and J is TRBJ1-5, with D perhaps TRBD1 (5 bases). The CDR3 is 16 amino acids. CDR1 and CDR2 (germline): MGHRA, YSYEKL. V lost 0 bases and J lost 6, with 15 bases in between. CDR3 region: CASSQEGRGAGQPQHF. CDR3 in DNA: TGCGCCAGCAGCCAAGAGGGGAGGGGCGCAGGTCAGCCCCAGCATTTT.

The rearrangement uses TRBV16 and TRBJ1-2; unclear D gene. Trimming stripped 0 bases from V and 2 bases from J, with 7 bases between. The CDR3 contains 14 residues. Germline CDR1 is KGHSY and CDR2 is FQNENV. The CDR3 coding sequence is TGTGCCAGCAGCCAATCATCTGTAAACTATGGCTACACCTTC. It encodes CASSQSSVNYGYTF. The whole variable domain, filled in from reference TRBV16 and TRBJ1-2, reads GEEVAQTPKHLVRGEGQKAKLYCAPIKGHSYVFWYQQVLKNEFKFLISFQNENVFDETGMPKERFSAKCLPNSPCSLEIQATKLEDSAVYFCASSQSSVNYGYTFGSGTRLTVV.

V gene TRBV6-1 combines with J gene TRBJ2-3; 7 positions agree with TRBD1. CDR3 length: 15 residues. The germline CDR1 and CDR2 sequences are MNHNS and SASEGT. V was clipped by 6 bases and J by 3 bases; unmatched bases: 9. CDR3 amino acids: CASSLGQVGTDTQYF. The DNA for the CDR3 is TGTGCCAGCAGCCTCGGACAGGTTGGAACAGATACGCAGTATTTT.

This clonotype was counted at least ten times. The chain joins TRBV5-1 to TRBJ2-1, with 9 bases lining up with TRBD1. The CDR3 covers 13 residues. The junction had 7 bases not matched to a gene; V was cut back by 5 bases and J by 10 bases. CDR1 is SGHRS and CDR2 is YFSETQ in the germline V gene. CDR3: CASRLGQGNEQFF. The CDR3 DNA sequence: TGCGCCAGCAGGCTGGGACAGGGAAACGAGCAGTTCTTC.

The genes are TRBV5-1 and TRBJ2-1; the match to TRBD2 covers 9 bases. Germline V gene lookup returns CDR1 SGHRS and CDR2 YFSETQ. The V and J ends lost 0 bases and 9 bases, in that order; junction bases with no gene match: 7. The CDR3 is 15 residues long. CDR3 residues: CASSLDGGGGVEQFF. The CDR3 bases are TGCGCCAGCAGCTTGGATGGCGGGGGGGGAGTTGAGCAGTTCTTC.

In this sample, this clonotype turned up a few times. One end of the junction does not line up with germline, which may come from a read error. CDR3 sequence reads: CATSGQGAMYDIQYF. DNA of the CDR3: TGTGCCACCAGCGGACAGGGAGCCATGTATGACATTCAGTACTTC. This chain connects TRBV3-1 to TRBJ2-4; 8 bases agree with TRBD1. Germline CDR1 LGHDT, CDR2 YNNKEL (reference sequence). The CDR3 consists of 15 residues. Looking up the rest from reference TRBV3-1 and TRBJ2-4 gives the full variable domain: DTAVSQTPKYLVTQMGNDKSIKCEQNLGHDTMYWYKQDSKKFLKIMFSYNNKELIINETVPNRFSPKSPDKAHLNLHINSLELGDSAVYFCATSGQGAMYDIQYFGAGTRLSVL.

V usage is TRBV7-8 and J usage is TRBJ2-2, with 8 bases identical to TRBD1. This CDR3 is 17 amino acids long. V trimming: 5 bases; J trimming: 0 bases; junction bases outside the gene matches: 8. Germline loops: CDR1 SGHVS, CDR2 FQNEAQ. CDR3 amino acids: CASSRRQGLTNTGELFF. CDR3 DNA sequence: TGTGCCAGCAGCCGGCGACAGGGGCTGACGAACACCGGGGAGCTGTTTTTT.

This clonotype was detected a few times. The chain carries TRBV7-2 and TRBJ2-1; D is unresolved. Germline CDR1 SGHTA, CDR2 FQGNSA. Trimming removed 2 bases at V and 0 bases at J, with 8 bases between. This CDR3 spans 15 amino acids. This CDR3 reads CASSLQENSYNEQFF. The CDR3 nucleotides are TGTGCCAGCAGCTTACAGGAAAACTCCTACAATGAGCAGTTCTTC. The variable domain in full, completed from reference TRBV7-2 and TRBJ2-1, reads GAGVSQSPSNKVTEKGKDVELRCDPISGHTALYWYRQSLGQGLEFLIYFQGNSAPDKSGLPSDRFSAERTGGSVSTLTIQRTQQEDSAVYLCASSLQENSYNEQFFGPGTRLTVL.